The present entry profiles one T cell receptor beta chain with its context. Antigen specificity is unknown. V lost 1 base, J lost 8 bases, and 17 bases lay in between. The CDR3 is 15 residues long. Germline assignment: CDR1 MGHRA and CDR2 YSYEKL. This sample is drawn from a study of blood T cells in healthy people across ages. The study's findings and limits: The donors' CMV status was not determined, possibly confounding changes in expanded clonotypes. A roughly linear fall in TCR beta diversity per million T cells was seen with increasing age. Long-lived donors carried more naive CD4+ cells and greater diversity than aged donors.

Combining a sample-barcoded 5' primer with a J-beta primer mix, a second PCR ran for 7 to 11 cycles. Each cDNA was tagged by a template-switch adaptor containing 12 random nucleotides. TCRdb ran MiXCR on the 5' RACE reads and lists one entry per CDR3 protein. The table lists some 1,500,000 distinct CDR3 sequences, about 42% of them singletons. The receptor comes from a woman aged 18-29 years in good health. The chain carries TRBV4-1 and TRBJ1-2; D is uncertain. The specimen was blood. In DNA, the CDR3 is TGCGCCAGCAGCCAAGGAAGGGTAGGAGTGCGCGGCTACACCTTC. It encodes CASSQGRVGVRGYTF.